The T cell receptor (beta chain) described here comes from a study of T cells in Graves' hyperthyroidism and ophthalmopathy (dated by TCRdb to between 2017 and 2020). Background for the entire study: Peripheral blood was collected at initial diagnosis, before any treatment. TCR V-J signatures able to tell the groups apart were searched for in a discovery cohort of 90 to 100 patients, of whom about 40 had Graves' ophthalmopathy and 57 had stable Graves' hyperthyroidism. Whether ophthalmopathy could be predicted prospectively was tested in an independent validation cohort made up of 18 hyperthyroidism patients plus 17 patients who later progressed to ophthalmopathy. The 90 to 100 discovery patients were randomly divided into training and test sets at a 7:3 ratio. In more than 5 Graves' hyperthyroidism patients, the study also compared T-cell repertoires from thyroid tissue with T-cell repertoires from blood. Once sampling was done, hyperthyroidism patients were given methimazole at a starting dose of 30 mg daily, whereas ophthalmopathy patients were given high-dose intravenous methylprednisolone. The paper describes TCR Vbeta CDR3 sequencing of about 140 peripheral blood samples, made up of around 41 ophthalmopathy patients, over 70 hyperthyroidism patients and around 17 progressor patients. The investigation overall reported the following: Most expanded thyroid clonotypes (frequency above 0.001) were also detected in blood, a finding suggesting that blood repertoires may reflect thyroid immune responses. In cross-validation, a model built on a 13 V-J signature told ophthalmopathy apart from stable hyperthyroidism with approximately 91% sensitivity and around 84% specificity, and in testing the same model reached 80%/75%. Sample size was not statistically predetermined, and investigators were not blinded to group allocation. In validation, the model predicted progression to ophthalmopathy a median of about 6.5 months before onset, with around 70% sensitivity and roughly 73% specificity.

In the case of this clonotype: Its recognized antigen is unknown. No base qualities exist here, and no much larger clone lies one base off it.

Graves' hyperthyroidism was defined as stable when no progression to ophthalmopathy occurred over 18 months of follow-up. Hyperthyroidism patients were aged 18 to 65 years and newly diagnosed, with disease duration of less than 2 months. Any patient with an uncontrolled infection, another autoimmune disease, pregnancy or lactation was excluded. Diagnoses relied on clinical symptoms, serum thyroxine and TRAb, thyroid ultrasound and orbital computed tomography. PBMCs were separated from 10 ml of fresh peripheral blood using Ficoll-Paque density gradient centrifugation. Total RNA was extracted with Trizol reagent, and quality was checked on an Agilent 2100 Bioanalyzer. The TCR beta CDR3 regions were amplified from the RNA transcripts. For the first round of RT-PCR on the TCR CDR3, the HTBI primer set was used together with the Qiagen OneStep RT-PCR kit. The libraries were constructed in a second round of multiplex PCR and then size-selected and purified. Paired-end sequencing of the libraries was performed with 100 bp reads on an Illumina HiSeq2000. For the original study's pipeline: Raw data were processed with SOAPnuke, discarding reads with adapters, uncalled bases, mean Phred below 15, or no exact constant-primer or identifier match. COPE v1.2.5 was used to merge high-quality paired reads, and clonotypes were defined as unique nucleotide sequences. MiTCR v1.1 was used to align clonotypes to the IMGT TRBV, TRBD and TRBJ reference segments. The analysis included only V-J combinations with a frequency above 0.0001, which together covered around 99% of the repertoires. The TCS score was defined as the ratio of F50 (clonal expansion) to E x V (chaos), calculated using BLOSUM62-based TCRdist between CDR3 peptides within each V-J. Welch's t-statistics and random forest reduced roughly 530 V-J features to about 12, which were used in a naive Bayes classifier (R e1071). In-frame beta chains were kept once TCRdb had trimmed the public reads at Q25 with fastp and called clones with MiXCR. CDR3 protein sequences are deduplicated, and each keeps its most common genes and DNA. The V and J calls come from TCRdb's annotation, not from the publication. This sample lists about 620,000 distinct CDR3 sequences; 15% to 20% were detected once. Around 4% of the sample is taken by the ten largest.

CDR1 and CDR2, looked up from the germline V gene, are MNHNS and SASEGT. Including cysteine and phenylalanine, the CDR3 has 15 amino acids. Solely the CDR3 DNA is kept, with 45 bases framed from the first base. V is pared back by 5 bases and J by 0 bases, with 11 bases lying between the germline termini. Sequencing was done on a sample of blood. The chain is assembled from TRBV6-1 and TRBJ1-3, with no confident D gene call. The TCR originated in a woman in her 30s with Graves' hyperthyroidism. The DNA reads TGTGCCAGCAGTCGTGTAAAGAGCTCTGGAAACACCATATATTTT. Its protein reads: CASSRVKSSGNTIYF.